What follows describes a single T cell receptor beta chain. The target antigen is unknown. The sample is drawn from a study of T cell responses to AZD1222 COVID-19 vaccine. The CDR3 loop spans 15 amino acids. The germline V gene has CDR1 LGHDT and CDR2 YNNKEL (reference sequence). Trimming pared 6 bases from V and 7 bases from J, leaving 18 bases between. Clones were sequenced by immunoSEQ multiplex PCR, and TCRdb holds only the in-frame ones, with some missing. The top ten hold 15% to 20% of the sample, which has roughly 20,000 clones, almost 85% seen once. Points from the study as a whole: Most donors were white British and more were female, and clonal diversity was possibly underestimated.

This receptor was obtained from an adult who received the AZD1222 COVID-19 vaccine. The specimen was peripheral blood, collected 28 days after the second AZD1222 dose. The V gene is TRBV3-1 (or the pseudogene TRBV3-2), the J gene TRBJ1-4; D is perhaps TRBD1 (5 bases). The CDR3 sequence is CASSEGSGVVEKLFF. The CDR3 nucleotides are TGTGCCAGCAGTGAAGGGTCGGGGGTTGTTGAAAAACTGTTTTTT.